This TCR beta chain was sequenced in a study of kidney transplant recipient with SARS-CoV-2 infection. MiXCR, applied by TCRdb to the reads, yields one record per CDR3 protein. The table shows approximately 250,000 distinct CDR3 sequences, with less than 35% occurring only once. The CDR3 totals 14 residues. Germline CDR1 is SQVTM and CDR2 is ANQGSEA. V gave up 3 bases and J gave up 0 bases, with 10 bases separating them. The table lists this clonotype with a few counts. The gene calls are TRBV29-1 and TRBJ2-3; maybe TRBD2 (6 bases). The receptor comes from a young adult male patient who had COVID-19 and was a kidney transplant recipient. Some T cells may originate from the graft donor. The sample in question was a blood sample, obtained at baseline and on day 111 from a kidney transplant recipient. In nucleotides, the CDR3 is TGCAGCGTTGACGGCGGGACTAGCACAGATACGCAGTATTTT. Amino acid sequence: CSVDGGTSTDTQYF.